The 18 T cell receptor beta chains listed next were all sequenced from one sample in a study of cytomegalovirus exposure and HLA in healthy donors. PCR amplification relied on 60 Vbeta primers (plus 13 Jbeta primers). The method was immunoSEQ multiplex PCR; TCRdb's version includes in-frame clones alone and lacks a portion of them. Of almost 200,000 clones detected, 79% appear once; the ten largest clones hold 3.5% to 5%. Sample: PBMCs. The origin of the receptors is a woman in her 30s in good health and CMV-seropositive.

This rearrangement joins TRBV27 to TRBJ2-1, with TRBD2 matching 7 bases. Germline V gene lookup returns CDR1 MNHEY and CDR2 SMNVEV (reference sequence). This CDR3 region has 15 residues. The V gene end was trimmed by 3 bases and the J gene end by 10 bases; junction bases not matched to a gene: 12. CDR3 coding DNA: TGTGCCAGCAGTTTGCTGGGGGGGGGTTTGTCGGAGCAGTTCTTC. Amino acid sequence: CASSLLGGGLSEQFF.

J is TRBJ1-6 and V is TRBV11-2; D may be TRBD1 (5 bases). CDR1 is SGHAT and CDR2 is FQNNGV in the germline V gene. The length of the CDR3 is 12 residues. Trimming pared 4 bases from V and 13 bases from J, leaving 11 bases between. CDR3 loop: CASSSRQTPLHF. As DNA, the CDR3 is TGTGCCAGCAGCTCCCGACAGACCCCCCTCCACTTT.

The chain links TRBV5-4 to TRBJ1-3; 9 bases agree with TRBD1. The CDR3 has 16 amino acids. Germline lookup yields CDR1 SGHNT and CDR2 YYREEE (reference sequence). With V trimmed by 4 bases and J by 2 bases, 7 bases remained unmatched. The CDR3 bases are TGTGCCAGCAGCGACCGACAGGGGGGAACTGGAAACACCATATATTTT. It codes for CASSDRQGGTGNTIYF.

The rearrangement joins TRBV11-3 to TRBJ2-7, with 7 bases that match TRBD1. V was pared by 5 bases and J by 3 bases, with 22 bases of the junction left unmatched. Germline loops: CDR1 SGHNT, CDR2 YENEEA. The CDR3 consists of 19 residues. The CDR3 DNA reads TGTGCCAGCAGCCGTCTAGCCCCCGGCCCGGACAGGTACCACTACGAGCAGTACTTC. The encoded protein is CASSRLAPGPDRYHYEQYF.

This chain links TRBV19 with TRBJ1-2, with D tentatively TRBD1 (5 bases). CDR1 and CDR2 (germline): LNHDA, SQIVND (reference sequence). V lost 3 bases and J 4 bases, leaving 9 bases between the germline ends. The CDR3 is 13 residues long. CDR3 DNA sequence: TGTGCCAGTAGTATCGCGACAGTCTATGGCTACACCTTC. It yields the protein CASSIATVYGYTF.

The chain links TRBV9 to TRBJ2-3; weak D call: TRBD1 (5 bases). The CDR3 consists of 16 residues. Trimming stripped 0 bases from V and 0 bases from J, with 11 bases between. The germline gives CDR1 SGDLS, CDR2 YYNGEE. CDR3 protein: CASSVGRQTSTDTQYF. Written as DNA, the CDR3 is TGTGCCAGCAGCGTAGGAAGACAGACTAGCACAGATACGCAGTATTTT.

This rearrangement joins TRBV10-3 to TRBJ2-3; the D gene is possibly TRBD1 (7 bases). The germline CDR1 and CDR2 sequences are ENHRY and SYGVKD. CDR3 size: 13 residues. V was shortened by 8 bases and J by 4 bases, with 13 bases between the two germline ends. The CDR3 DNA reads TGTGCCATCGCAGGGGGGTCGGCAGATACGCAGTATTTT. Its protein product is CAIAGGSADTQYF.

The chain links TRBV5-1 to TRBJ2-3; 8 bases line up with TRBD1. J was trimmed by 4 bases and V by 0 bases; bases with no gene match: 1. The CDR3 loop spans 14 amino acids. In germline, CDR1 is SGHRS, CDR2 YFSETQ. CDR3 loop: CASSLVGQADTQYF. In DNA form, the CDR3 reads TGCGCCAGCAGCTTGGTGGGACAGGCAGATACGCAGTATTTT.

J is TRBJ2-3 and V is TRBV4-1; tentative D call: TRBD1 (5 bases). Germline V gene data show CDR1 as MGHRA and CDR2 as YSYEKL. The CDR3 runs to 17 residues. Trimming pared 1 base from V and 6 bases from J, leaving 20 bases between. For the CDR3, the DNA is TGCGCCAGCAGCCAAGGAGCTTGGGCGCGGAAGGGGGATACGCAGTATTTT. Its translation: CASSQGAWARKGDTQYF.

The rearrangement joins TRBV11-2 to TRBJ2-1, with D maybe TRBD2 (5 bases). Trimming removed 5 bases from V and 3 bases from J, with 14 bases in between. Looked up from germline, CDR1 is SGHAT and CDR2 is FQNNGV. This CDR3 is built from 15 residues. The CDR3 is CASSPPRGFYNEQFF. The CDR3 coding sequence is TGTGCCAGCAGCCCACCCCGAGGGTTCTACAATGAGCAGTTCTTC.

The chain combines TRBV19 with TRBJ1-6; D not resolved. The CDR3 runs to 15 residues. Germline CDR1 and CDR2: LNHDA and SQIVND (reference sequence). V dropped 1 base and J dropped 0 bases, with 4 bases sitting between them. This CDR3 is CASSIGSSYNSPLHF. CDR3 nucleotides: TGTGCCAGTAGTATAGGGAGCTCCTATAATTCACCCCTCCACTTT.

This clone has only one observation. Mismatch with germline at one junction end may stem from a read error. The chain is built from TRBV5-4 and TRBJ2-1, with 9 bases aligning to TRBD1. Per the germline V gene, CDR1 is SGHNT and CDR2 is YYREEE (reference sequence). The CDR3 extends over 15 amino acids. The DNA of the CDR3 is TGTGCCAGCAGATTGGGACAGGGCTTTTTTAATGAGCAGTTCTTC. Residues: CASRLGQGFFNEQFF. The full variable domain, rest sourced from reference TRBV5-4 and TRBJ2-1, is ETGVTQSPTHLIKTRGQQVTLRCSSQSGHNTVSWYQQALGQGPQFIFQYYREEENGRGNFPPRFSGLQFPNYSSELNVNALELDDSALYLCASRLGQGFFNEQFFGPGTRLTVL.

V gene TRBV14 combines with J gene TRBJ1-3; D might be TRBD1 (6 bases). The CDR3 is 14 residues long. The ends were cut back, 3 bases at V and 1 base at J, with 7 bases in the middle. Germline CDR1 reads SGHDN; CDR2 reads FVKESK. In DNA, the CDR3 is TGTGCCAGCAGCCATCAGGGGTCTGGAAACACCATATATTTT. It yields the protein CASSHQGSGNTIYF.

The table lists this clone with a few counts. The chain carries TRBV11-2 and TRBJ1-2; D not certain. The germline V gene encodes CDR1 SGHAT and CDR2 FQNNGV. The V and J ends lost 3 bases and 2 bases respectively, with 19 bases between them. The CDR3 runs 17 residues. Here the CDR3 reads CASSFHTGGMPNYGYTF. The CDR3 region has the DNA TGTGCCAGCAGCTTCCACACCGGAGGCATGCCGAACTATGGCTACACCTTC.

The chain couples TRBV6-5 to TRBJ1-2; D is possibly TRBD1 (6 bases). Trimming removed 7 bases at V and 8 bases at J, with 17 bases between. The germline V gene encodes CDR1 MNHEY and CDR2 SVGAGI. The CDR3 sequence is 13 residues long. The chain's CDR3 is CASTDTGKLGYTF. In DNA form, the CDR3 reads TGTGCCAGCACCGACACAGGGAAATTAGGCTACACCTTC.

This rearrangement joins TRBV5-8 to TRBJ1-4, with TRBD1 matching 9 bases. Trimming removed 6 bases from V and 8 bases from J; junction bases left unmatched: 11. The CDR3 spans 15 residues. Germline-derived CDR1 and CDR2 are SGHTS and YDEGEE. The CDR3: CASTEQGAYFEKLFF. The CDR3 nucleotides read TGTGCCAGCACCGAACAGGGGGCCTATTTCGAAAAACTGTTTTTT.

The V gene is TRBV2, the J gene TRBJ1-2; 7 positions agree with TRBD1. Germline CDR1 SNHLY, CDR2 FYNNEI. The V gene end was trimmed by 4 bases and the J gene end by 0 bases; junction bases not matched to a gene: 5. This CDR3 is built from 15 residues. CDR3 bases: TGTGCCAGCAGTGGGGCGGGACAGTCTAACTATGGCTACACCTTC. Translating it yields CASSGAGQSNYGYTF.

The chain combines TRBV6-5 with TRBJ2-7; no clear D gene. V was clipped by 2 bases and J by 3 bases, with 2 bases between them. The germline gives CDR1 MNHEY, CDR2 SVGAGI. The CDR3 is 11 amino acids. CDR3 in DNA: TGTGCCAGCAGTTACCTCTACGAGCAGTACTTC. Its translation is CASSYLYEQYF.